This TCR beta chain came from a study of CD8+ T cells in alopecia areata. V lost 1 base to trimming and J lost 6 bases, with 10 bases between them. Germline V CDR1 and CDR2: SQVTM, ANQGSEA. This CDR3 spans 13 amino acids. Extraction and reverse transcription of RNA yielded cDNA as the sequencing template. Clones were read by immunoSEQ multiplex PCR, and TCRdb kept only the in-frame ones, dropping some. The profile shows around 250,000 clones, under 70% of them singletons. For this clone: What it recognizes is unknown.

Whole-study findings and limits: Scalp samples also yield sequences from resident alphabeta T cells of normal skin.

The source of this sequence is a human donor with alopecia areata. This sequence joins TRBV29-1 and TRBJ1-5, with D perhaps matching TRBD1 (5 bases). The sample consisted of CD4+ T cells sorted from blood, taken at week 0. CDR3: CSVEVGGGQPQHF. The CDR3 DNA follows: TGCAGCGTTGAAGTTGGGGGGGGTCAGCCCCAGCATTTT. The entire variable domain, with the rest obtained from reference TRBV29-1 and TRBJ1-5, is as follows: SAVISQKPSRDICQRGTSLTIQCQVDSQVTMMFWYRQQPGQSLTLIATANQGSEATYESGFVIDKFPISRPNLTFSTLTVSNMSPEDSSIYLCSVEVGGGQPQHFGDGTRLSIL.